This T cell receptor (beta chain) was documented in a study of T cells in Graves' hyperthyroidism and ophthalmopathy. Clinical Activity Scores of at least 3, NOSPECS grades of at least 4 and durations under 3 months characterized ophthalmopathy patients. PBMCs were sourced from over 8.5 ml fresh peripheral blood. Whole-study results and caveats: Ophthalmopathy was predicted by the model a median of about 6.5 months ahead of onset. Within blood appeared most thyroid clonotypes that had expanded above 0.001.

RNA transcripts were the template for amplifying TCR beta CDR3 regions. Primed by the HTBI set, a first-round RT-PCR was run on the TCR CDR3. TCRdb recomputed calls from the multiplex PCR reads with MiXCR, one row per CDR3 protein. This sample has around 690,000 distinct CDR3 sequences; around 21% occur once, and the top ten carry about 35%. In this sample, this clonotype turned up a few times. The antigen is undetermined. The V and J ends lost 3 bases and 4 bases respectively, with 10 bases between them. The CDR3 contains 14 residues. Germline CDR1 is LNHDA and CDR2 is SQIVND (reference sequence). The sequence was collected from a man aged 30-40 years with Graves' ophthalmopathy. The rearrangement uses TRBV19 and TRBJ1-5; D is uncertain. Sequencing was performed on blood. CDR3 region: CASSIWGRNQPQHF. The CDR3 nucleotides are TGTGCCAGTAGTATCTGGGGTCGGAATCAGCCCCAGCATTTT.